The 13 T cell receptor beta chains below were found in one sample sequenced in a study of blood T cell repertoires in COVID-19. Clones were read by immunoSEQ multiplex PCR, and TCRdb kept only the in-frame ones, dropping some. The sample has about 300,000 clones, roughly nine tenths seen once. The sample comprised PBMCs or T cells enriched from blood (not recorded which). The receptors shown here come from a woman under 30 who had recovered from COVID-19.

The V and J genes are TRBV19 and TRBJ2-1; 7 bases match TRBD2. From germline, CDR1 is LNHDA and CDR2 SQIVND (reference sequence). V shed 8 bases, J shed 0 bases, and the junction held 7 bases outside the gene matches. This CDR3 is 15 amino acids long. The CDR3 is CASQGLPSSYNEQFF. CDR3 bases: TGTGCCAGTCAGGGACTACCGAGCTCCTACAATGAGCAGTTCTTC.

The chain couples TRBV24-1 to TRBJ2-5; D is perhaps TRBD2 (6 bases). V lost 5 bases, J lost 4 bases, and 31 bases lay in between. The germline V gene encodes CDR1 KGHDR and CDR2 SFDVKD. This CDR3 contains 20 residues. CDR3 nucleotide sequence: TGTGCCACCAGTGCTGGATGGACTCTACTGGGGGACTTTAACCCAGAGACCCAGTACTTC. This gives the protein CATSAGWTLLGDFNPETQYF.

V and J are TRBV7-9 and TRBJ1-4; D might be TRBD1 (5 bases). The CDR3 runs 14 residues. Trimming removed 5 bases from V and 8 bases from J, with 15 bases in between. Germline V gene data show CDR1 as SEHNR and CDR2 as FQNEAQ (reference sequence). The chain's CDR3 is CASSHIQGGEKLFF. The CDR3 region has the DNA TGTGCCAGCAGCCACATCCAGGGAGGGGAAAAACTGTTTTTT.

J is TRBJ2-2 and V is TRBV6-2 or TRBV6-3; D is possibly TRBD1 (6 bases). Looked up from germline, CDR1 is MNHEY and CDR2 is SVGEGT. V lost 5 bases and J 7 bases, leaving 11 bases between the germline ends. This CDR3 is 13 amino acids long. CDR3: CASSHGTNGELFF. In DNA form, the CDR3 reads TGTGCCAGCAGTCACGGGACAAACGGGGAGCTGTTTTTT.

V usage is TRBV5-1 and J usage is TRBJ1-2; D might be TRBD1 (5 bases). Germline V gene lookup returns CDR1 SGHRS and CDR2 YFSETQ. This CDR3 is built from 14 residues. V gave up 1 base and J gave up 8 bases, with 15 bases separating them. The CDR3 here is CASSLSVVSGGYTF. CDR3 nucleotide sequence: TGCGCCAGCAGCTTGAGTGTGGTGTCAGGGGGCTACACCTTC.

The V and J genes are TRBV13 and TRBJ2-7; 7 nucleotides agree with TRBD2. Germline V CDR1 and CDR2: PRHDT, FYEKMQ (reference sequence). The CDR3 has 15 amino acids. V dropped 2 bases and J dropped 5; count of bases not matched to a gene: 9. The CDR3 loop reads CASSLWTGGSHEQYF. The CDR3 nucleotides read TGTGCCAGCAGCTTATGGACGGGGGGTTCCCACGAGCAGTACTTC.

The rearrangement joins TRBV7-9 to TRBJ2-3, with TRBD2 matching over 11 bases. V shed 3 bases and J 5 bases; nucleotides not matched to a gene: 7. Germline V gene lookup returns CDR1 SEHNR and CDR2 FQNEAQ (reference sequence). CDR3 size: 16 residues. CDR3 sequence reads: CASSFLAGGLGDTQYF. DNA of the CDR3: TGTGCCAGCAGCTTCTTAGCGGGGGGGCTAGGAGATACGCAGTATTTT.

V usage is TRBV2 and J usage is TRBJ1-5; 7 bases are shared with TRBD1. The CDR3 loop spans 14 amino acids. V shed 7 bases, J shed 3 bases, and the junction held 6 bases outside the gene matches. CDR1 is SNHLY, CDR2 FYNNEI, per germline. This CDR3 reads CASKNRGNNQPQHF. CDR3 nucleotides: TGTGCCAGCAAGAACAGGGGCAACAATCAGCCCCAGCATTTT.

A single count supports this clone. The rearrangement uses TRBV9 and TRBJ2-1; D perhaps matches TRBD1 (5 bases). Trimming pared 5 bases from V and 0 bases from J, leaving 12 bases between. The CDR3 length is 15 residues. In germline, CDR1 is SGDLS, CDR2 YYNGEE. CDR3 sequence reads: CASSRGDGSYNEQFF. In nucleotides, the CDR3 is TGTGCCAGCAGTAGGGGTGACGGCTCCTACAATGAGCAGTTCTTC.

The chain links TRBV5-4 to TRBJ2-7, with 14 bases that match TRBD2. This CDR3 is 19 amino acids long. V dropped 3 bases and J dropped 2; count of bases not matched to a gene: 13. Germline CDR1 reads SGHNT; CDR2 reads YYREEE (reference sequence). The CDR3 region is CASSSAGLAGGLNPYEQYF. The CDR3 DNA is TGTGCCAGCAGCTCCGCTGGACTAGCGGGGGGTCTAAACCCCTACGAGCAGTACTTC.

CDR3: CASSLHSGTGSHEQYF. The DNA of the CDR3 is TGTGCCAGCAGCTTACATTCCGGGACAGGGTCCCACGAGCAGTACTTC. V is TRBV11-3 and J is TRBJ2-7, with 9 bases identical to TRBD1. Germline V gene data show CDR1 as SGHNT and CDR2 as YENEEA. Unmatched junction bases numbered 10, after V lost 2 bases and J lost 5 bases. This CDR3 region has 16 residues.

V and J are TRBV5-1 and TRBJ1-4, with TRBD1 identical over 8 bases. Trimming at V came to 4 bases and at J to 0 bases, leaving 5 bases not matched to a gene. This CDR3 has 16 residues. Germline V CDR1 and CDR2: SGHRS, YFSETQ. The CDR3 DNA reads as TGCGCCAGCAGCGACGGACAGGGAGCAACTAATGAAAAACTGTTTTTT. The encoded protein is CASSDGQGATNEKLFF.

The rearrangement links TRBV19 to TRBJ1-5, with D uncertain. CDR1 is LNHDA, CDR2 SQIVND, per germline (reference sequence). The V end was cut by 0 bases, the J end by 0 bases, with 9 bases between. This CDR3 comprises 16 residues. Written as DNA, the CDR3 is TGTGCCAGTAGTATAGATGGAGACTATAGCAATCAGCCCCAGCATTTT. Translating gives CASSIDGDYSNQPQHF.